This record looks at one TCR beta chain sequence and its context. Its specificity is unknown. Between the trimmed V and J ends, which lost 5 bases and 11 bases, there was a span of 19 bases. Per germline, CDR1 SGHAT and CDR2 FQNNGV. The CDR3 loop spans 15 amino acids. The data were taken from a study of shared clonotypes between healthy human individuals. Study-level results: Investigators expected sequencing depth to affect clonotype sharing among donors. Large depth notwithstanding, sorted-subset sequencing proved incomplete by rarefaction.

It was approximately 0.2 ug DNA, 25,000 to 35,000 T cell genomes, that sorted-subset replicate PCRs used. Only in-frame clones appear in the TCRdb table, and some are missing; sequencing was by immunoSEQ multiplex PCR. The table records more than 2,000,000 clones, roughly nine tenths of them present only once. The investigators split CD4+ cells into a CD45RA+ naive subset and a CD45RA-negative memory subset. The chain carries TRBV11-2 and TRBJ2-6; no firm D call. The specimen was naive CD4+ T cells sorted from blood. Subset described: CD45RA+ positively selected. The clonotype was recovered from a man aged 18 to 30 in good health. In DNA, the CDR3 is TGTGCCAGCAGCCTAGGGCGGCCCGGCTCCGACGTCCTGACTTTC. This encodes CASSLGRPGSDVLTF. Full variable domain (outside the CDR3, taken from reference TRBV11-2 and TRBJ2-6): EAGVAQSPRYKIIEKRQSVAFWCNPISGHATLYWYQQILGQGPKLLIQFQNNGVVDDSQLPKDRFSAERLKGVDSTLKIQPAKLEDSAVYLCASSLGRPGSDVLTFGAGSRLTVL.